This entry is about one T cell receptor (beta chain). Its antigen remains unknown. The CDR3 has 15 residues. V lost 4 bases and J lost 2, with 11 bases in between. Germline V lookup: CDR1 LGHDT, CDR2 YNNKEL (reference sequence). The time point is: sample taken at primary tumor resection. In the library, each TCR cDNA molecule bore its own unique molecular identifier. TCRdb reprocessed the 5' RACE reads with MiXCR, giving one entry per CDR3 protein. The sample lists roughly 4,500 distinct CDR3 sequences; approximately 8.7% were seen once. The record originates from a study of spatial heterogeneity in lung cancer. General study results and limits: Higher tumor mutation counts went along with higher counts of expanded intratumoral alpha and beta TCRs.

The sequence derives from a male donor with early-stage non-small cell lung cancer. The rearrangement uses TRBV3-1 and TRBJ1-4, with D unresolved. Sequencing was performed on lung tumor tissue, taken at surgery. In DNA form, the CDR3 reads TGTGCCAGCAGCCCGGCGGGGAAGACTAATGAAAAACTGTTTTTT. The encoded protein is CASSPAGKTNEKLFF. Combining the CDR3 with reference TRBV3-1 and TRBJ1-4 gives the whole variable domain DTAVSQTPKYLVTQMGNDKSIKCEQNLGHDTMYWYKQDSKKFLKIMFSYNNKELIINETVPNRFSPKSPDKAHLNLHINSLELGDSAVYFCASSPAGKTNEKLFFGSGTQLSVL.